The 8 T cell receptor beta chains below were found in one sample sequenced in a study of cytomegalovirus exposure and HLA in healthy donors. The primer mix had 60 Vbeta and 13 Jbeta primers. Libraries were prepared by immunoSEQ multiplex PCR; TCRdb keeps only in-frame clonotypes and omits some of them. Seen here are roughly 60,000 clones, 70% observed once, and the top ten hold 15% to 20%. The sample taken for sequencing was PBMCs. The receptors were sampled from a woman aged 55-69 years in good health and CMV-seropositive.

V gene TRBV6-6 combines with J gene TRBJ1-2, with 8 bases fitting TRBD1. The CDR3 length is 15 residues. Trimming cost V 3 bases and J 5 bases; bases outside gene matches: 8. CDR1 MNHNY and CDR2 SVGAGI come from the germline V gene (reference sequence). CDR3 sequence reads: CASSYRTGHLYGYTF. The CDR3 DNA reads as TGTGCCAGCAGTTATCGGACAGGGCACCTGTATGGCTACACCTTC.

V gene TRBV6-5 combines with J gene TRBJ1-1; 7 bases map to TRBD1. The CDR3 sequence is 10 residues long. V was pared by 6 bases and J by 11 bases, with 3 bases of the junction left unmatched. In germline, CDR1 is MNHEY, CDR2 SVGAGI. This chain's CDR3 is CASSRGVAFF. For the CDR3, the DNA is TGTGCCAGCAGCAGGGGGGTGGCTTTCTTT.

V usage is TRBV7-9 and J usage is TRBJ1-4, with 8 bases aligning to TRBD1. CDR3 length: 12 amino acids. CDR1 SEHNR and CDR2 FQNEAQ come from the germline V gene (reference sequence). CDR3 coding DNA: TGTTCCGGACAGGGTAATAATGAAAAACTGTTTTTT. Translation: CSGQGNNEKLFF.

The CDR3, as DNA: TGCGCCAGCAGCCAAGAGTCCCCAGGGGGCATGGACTATGGCTACACCTTC. Translating it yields CASSQESPGGMDYGYTF. This chain uses TRBV4-3 with TRBJ1-2; TRBD1 matches 8 bases. With 0 bases clipped from V and 3 bases from J, the junction kept 9 bases outside the gene matches. The CDR3 is made up of 17 amino acids. Germline CDR1 is LGHNA and CDR2 is YSLEER.

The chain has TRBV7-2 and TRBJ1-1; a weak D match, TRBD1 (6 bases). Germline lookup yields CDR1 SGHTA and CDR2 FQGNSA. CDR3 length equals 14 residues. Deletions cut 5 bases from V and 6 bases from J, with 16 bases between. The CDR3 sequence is CASSPKYGGPEAFF. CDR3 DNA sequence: TGTGCCAGCAGCCCGAAATACGGGGGGCCTGAAGCTTTCTTT.

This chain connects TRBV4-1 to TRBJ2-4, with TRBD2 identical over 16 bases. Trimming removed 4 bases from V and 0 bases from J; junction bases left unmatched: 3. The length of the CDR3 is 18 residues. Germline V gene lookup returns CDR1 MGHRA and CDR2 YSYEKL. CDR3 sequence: CASSPGLAGGRAKNIQYF. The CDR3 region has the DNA TGCGCCAGCAGCCCGGGACTAGCGGGGGGGCGAGCCAAAAACATTCAGTACTTC.

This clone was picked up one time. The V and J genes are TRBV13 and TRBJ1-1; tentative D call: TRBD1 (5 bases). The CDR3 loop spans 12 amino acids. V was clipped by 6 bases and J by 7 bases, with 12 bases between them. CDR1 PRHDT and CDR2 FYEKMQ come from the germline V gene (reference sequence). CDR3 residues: CASRTTGGEAFF. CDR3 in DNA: TGTGCCAGCAGAACTACGGGGGGTGAAGCTTTCTTT. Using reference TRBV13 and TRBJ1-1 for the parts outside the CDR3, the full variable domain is AAGVIQSPRHLIKEKRETATLKCYPIPRHDTVYWYQQGPGQDPQFLISFYEKMQSDKGSIPDRFSAQQFSDYHSELNMSSLELGDSALYFCASRTTGGEAFFGQGTRLTVV.

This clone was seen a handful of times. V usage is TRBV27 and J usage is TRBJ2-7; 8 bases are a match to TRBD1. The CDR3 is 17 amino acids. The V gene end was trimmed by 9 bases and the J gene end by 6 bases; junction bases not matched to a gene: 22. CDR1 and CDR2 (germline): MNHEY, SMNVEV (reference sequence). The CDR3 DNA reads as TGTGCCAGTTCGGATGGACAGGGTGTAATTGGGCGGGCCGAGCAGTACTTC. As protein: CASSDGQGVIGRAEQYF.